These 13 T cell receptor beta chains were sequenced from one sample in a study of T cell changes during pregnancy in multiple sclerosis. Assay used: immunoSEQ multiplex PCR; TCRdb lists only in-frame clones, some missing. The sample lists some 140,000 clones; roughly 95% were seen once. Sequencing used peripheral blood, obtained after pregnancy. These receptors were obtained from a female donor with multiple sclerosis, enrolled in a pregnancy study.

The rearrangement joins TRBV28 to TRBJ2-1, with D tentatively TRBD2 (5 bases). Trimming took 5 bases from V and 7 from J, leaving 12 bases between them. The CDR3 spans 13 residues. Germline lookup yields CDR1 MDHEN and CDR2 SYDVKM. The CDR3 is CASSPMRTNEQFF. DNA for the CDR3: TGTGCCAGCAGTCCAATGAGGACTAATGAGCAGTTCTTC.

V gene TRBV5-6 combines with J gene TRBJ1-3; the D gene is possibly TRBD1 (5 bases). V was cut by 1 base and J by 3 bases, with 14 bases left in between. Germline assignment: CDR1 SGHDT and CDR2 YYEEEE. This CDR3 contains 16 residues. CDR3 sequence: CASSLWGQGGGNTIYF. CDR3 bases: TGTGCCAGCAGCTTGTGGGGCCAGGGTGGTGGAAACACCATATATTTT.

The V call is TRBV9, the J call TRBJ2-7; TRBD2 might be the D (5 bases). CDR1 is SGDLS and CDR2 is YYNGEE in the germline V gene. V lost 3 bases and J 6 bases, leaving 13 bases between the germline ends. This CDR3 has 13 amino acids. The CDR3 is CASSASPMGEQYF. The CDR3 bases are TGTGCCAGCAGCGCTAGCCCGATGGGCGAGCAGTACTTC.

This clone was seen just once. This chain connects TRBV5-1 to TRBJ2-1; TRBD2 matches 10 bases. This CDR3 is 15 amino acids long. Germline CDR1 SGHRS, CDR2 YFSETQ. Germline trimming cut 1 base from V and 2 bases from J; bases unmatched to any gene: 0. The CDR3 nucleotides are TGCGCCAGCAGCTTGCTAGCGGGGGCCTACAATGAGCAGTTCTTC. Amino acid sequence: CASSLLAGAYNEQFF.

DNA of the CDR3: TGTGCCAGCAGCTTAGGCCAAGCGGGAGCGTACAATGAGCAGTTCTTC. This encodes CASSLGQAGAYNEQFF. The chain uses TRBV7-9 and TRBJ2-1, with 8 bases lining up with TRBD2. CDR1 SEHNR and CDR2 FQNEAQ come from the germline V gene (reference sequence). The CDR3 spans 16 residues. With V trimmed by 1 base and J by 4 bases, 6 bases remained unmatched.

V usage is TRBV6-1 and J usage is TRBJ2-5, with D maybe TRBD2 (5 bases). Looked up from germline, CDR1 is MNHNS and CDR2 is SASEGT. Trimming took 3 bases from V and 5 from J, leaving 25 bases between them. The CDR3 length is 18 residues. The CDR3 protein is CASSEVGLVARRSETQYF. CDR3 coding DNA: TGTGCCAGCAGTGAGGTGGGATTAGTAGCGAGAAGGTCGGAGACCCAGTACTTC.

The J gene is TRBJ2-5, the V gene TRBV18; tentatively, D is TRBD2 (6 bases). Trimming shortened V by 5 bases and J by 2 bases, and 18 bases separated the two germline ends. The CDR3 has 16 residues. Germline V gene sequence: CDR1 KGHSH, CDR2 LQKENI. CDR3 loop: CASSAWLTGEQETQYF. The CDR3 bases are TGTGCCAGCTCAGCCTGGTTGACGGGGGAACAAGAGACCCAGTACTTC.

CDR3 nucleotide sequence: TGTGCCAGCAGCTTGGAGGGCAGGGGGCGATTTCCCTACGAGCAGTACTTC. The encoded protein is CASSLEGRGRFPYEQYF. This chain links TRBV5-6 with TRBJ2-7, with 8 bases aligning to TRBD1. The CDR3 is 17 residues long. V shed 0 bases and J 2 bases; nucleotides not matched to a gene: 10. From germline, CDR1 is SGHDT and CDR2 YYEEEE.

The chain combines TRBV6-5 with TRBJ2-7; 7 bases line up with TRBD2. Germline CDR1 and CDR2: MNHEY and SVGAGI. J lost 1 base, V lost 2 bases, and 2 bases had no gene match. This CDR3 contains 14 residues. For the CDR3, the DNA is TGTGCCAGCAGTTACGGGACTATATCCTACGAGCAGTACTTC. It codes for CASSYGTISYEQYF.

The chain employs TRBV6-6 and TRBJ2-1; D uncertain. Germline CDR1 MNHNY, CDR2 SVGAGI (reference sequence). This CDR3 is built from 16 residues. Trimming cost V 0 bases and J 0 bases, with 9 bases left between them. CDR3 loop: CASSYSPPSSYNEQFF. CDR3 DNA: TGTGCCAGCAGTTACTCGCCGCCCAGCTCCTACAATGAGCAGTTCTTC.

The J gene is TRBJ1-2, the V gene TRBV5-1, with no clear D. There are 15 residues in the CDR3. The germline V gene has CDR1 SGHRS and CDR2 YFSETQ. V dropped 0 bases and J dropped 0 bases, with 9 bases sitting between them. DNA for the CDR3: TGCGCCAGCAGCTTGGCCCGGGAAGCTAACTATGGCTACACCTTC. Its translation is CASSLAREANYGYTF.

The chain recombines TRBV29-1 with TRBJ2-1; 7 bases are shared with TRBD2. Germline V CDR1 and CDR2: SQVTM, ANQGSEA. The CDR3 is made up of 14 amino acids. V lost 4 bases to trimming and J lost 4 bases; unmatched junction nucleotides: 7. CDR3 coding DNA: TGCAGCGTTGGGGGGGGGAGTGGTTACAATGAGCAGTTCTTC. Translation gives CSVGGGSGYNEQFF.

The gene calls are TRBV5-1 and TRBJ2-2, with 7 bases lining up with TRBD1. CDR1 SGHRS and CDR2 YFSETQ come from the germline V gene. This CDR3 is built from 15 residues. V was pared by 5 bases and J by 6 bases, with 10 bases of the junction left unmatched. The CDR3 sequence is CASRKYRGMAGELFF. For the CDR3, the DNA is TGCGCCAGCAGAAAATACAGGGGAATGGCCGGGGAGCTGTTTTTT. Variable domain in full (rest from reference TRBV5-1 and TRBJ2-2): KAGVTQTPRYLIKTRGQQVTLSCSPISGHRSVSWYQQTPGQGLQFLFEYFSETQRNKGNFPGRFSGRQFSNSRSEMNVSTLELGDSALYLCASRKYRGMAGELFFGEGSRLTVL.